These 23 T cell receptor beta chains were sequenced from one sample in a study of tumor and adjacent non-tumor tissue in lung cancer. No cell sorting was done before RNA was extracted from the tissue. The normal lung tissue was taken more than 3 cm from the tumor edge. TCRbeta libraries were built with three rounds of nested PCR, modified from ARM-PCR. MiXCR was run by TCRdb on the multiplex PCR reads, yielding one entry per CDR3 protein. This sample has 80,000 to 130,000 distinct CDR3 sequences, with approximately 60% found just once. Input material: distant non-tumor lung tissue. The receptor set was obtained from a man younger than 45 with non-small cell lung cancer.

A word on this clonotype: This could be a read error, since a much larger clone is one nucleotide away. The J gene is TRBJ1-6, the V gene TRBV12-3 or TRBV12-4; D uncertain. The V and J ends lost 3 bases and 5 bases respectively, with 8 bases between them. CDR3 length equals 14 residues. The CDR3 DNA follows: TGTGCCAGCAGTTTTTGGTCAGATAATTCACCCCTCCACTTT. As protein: CASSFWSDNSPLHF.

As for this clonotype: The junction does not match germline at one end; this may be a read error. This chain joins TRBV11-2 and TRBJ2-1; weak D call: TRBD1 (5 bases). The CDR3 covers 18 residues. CDR1 is SGHAT, CDR2 FQNNGV, per germline. CDR3: CASRSIVRVRQGYNKQFF. In DNA, the CDR3 is TGTGCCAGCAGGTCCATCGTAAGGGTACGGCAGGGCTACAATAAGCAGTTCTTC.

This clonotype has a single count. Germline is not matched at one junction end, which may reflect a read error. The rearrangement uses TRBV20-1 and TRBJ2-1, with a possible D match to TRBD1 (6 bases). Germline CDR1 DFQATT, CDR2 SNEGSKA (reference sequence). The CDR3 has 17 amino acids. CDR3 DNA: TGCAGTGCTAGAGGAGCTTTTAAGCTGGAGAGGGACAATGAGCGGTTCTTC. Protein sequence: CSARGAFKLERDNERFF.

As to this clonotype: One junction end does not reproduce the germline sequence, and a read error may be involved. The V gene is TRBV4-1, the J gene TRBJ1-5, with no clear D. The CDR3 spans 15 residues. The germline CDR1 and CDR2 sequences are MGHRA and YSYEKL. CDR3 in DNA: TGCGCCAGCTGCGTTGATCTCGGGAGCAATGAGCCCCAGCATTTT. Its translation: CASCVDLGSNEPQHF.

As to this clonotype: A much larger clone sits a single nucleotide away, making a read error possible. The chain links TRBV24-1 to TRBJ2-7; the D gene could be TRBD1 or TRBD2 (6 bases each). Germline V gene sequence: CDR1 KGHDR, CDR2 SFDVKD. The length of the CDR3 is 14 residues. V was shortened by 4 bases and J by 5 bases, with 14 bases between the two germline ends. The CDR3 DNA reads as TGTGCCACCAGTGAGGGGGGACCAGGGGACGAGCAGTACTTC. This translates into CATSEGGPGDEQYF.

The sample holds many counts of this clonotype. This chain links TRBV4-2 with TRBJ2-2; D unclear. CDR3 length: 13 residues. V was pared by 4 bases and J by 4 bases, with 7 bases between. Germline CDR1 and CDR2: LGHNA and YNFKEQ. The DNA of the CDR3 is TGTGCCAGCAGCCTTAGGTCCACCGGGGAGCTGTTTTTT. The encoded protein is CASSLRSTGELFF.

The rearrangement links TRBV6-5 to TRBJ2-7; 8 bases map to TRBD1. The germline gives CDR1 MNHEY, CDR2 SVGAGI. This CDR3 is 14 amino acids long. V was clipped by 9 bases and J by 5 bases; unmatched bases: 12. CDR3 loop: CARGLRQGTDEQYF. CDR3 nucleotides: TGTGCCAGAGGTTTGAGACAGGGGACGGACGAGCAGTACTTC.

V usage is TRBV6-2 or TRBV6-3 and J usage is TRBJ2-5, with D unclear. The CDR3 runs 15 residues. V was cut by 7 bases and J by 4 bases, with 19 bases left in between. The germline gives CDR1 MNHEY, CDR2 SVGEGT. This CDR3 is CASTTPDGMGETQYF. The CDR3, as DNA: TGTGCCAGCACCACCCCTGACGGTATGGGAGAGACCCAGTACTTC.

In this sample, this clonotype turned up a few times. V usage is TRBV5-1 and J usage is TRBJ1-1; the match to TRBD1 covers 7 bases. Trimming took 4 bases from V and 1 from J; bases not matched to a gene: 7. Germline CDR1 SGHRS, CDR2 YFSETQ. The CDR3 is made up of 15 amino acids. The CDR3 nucleotides are TGCGCCAGCAGCCGGGACAGTTTCCAGAACACTGAAGCTTTCTTT. Its translation is CASSRDSFQNTEAFF.

The chain is built from TRBV5-6 and TRBJ2-7; tentative D call: TRBD2 (7 bases). V was clipped by 9 bases and J by 6 bases, with 19 bases between them. Germline V CDR1 and CDR2: SGHDT, YYEEEE. The CDR3 has 13 amino acids. The CDR3 sequence: CANTLGGVGEQYF. CDR3 DNA: TGTGCCAACACCCTAGGGGGGGTGGGCGAGCAGTACTTC.

This clonotype was seen only once. Sequence at one end of the junction differs from germline and may be a read error. The chain is built from TRBV20-1 and TRBJ1-6; D might be TRBD1 (5 bases). The CDR3 is 16 residues long. Germline values: CDR1 DFQATT, CDR2 SNEGSKA (reference sequence). CDR3 DNA: TGCAGTGCTAGCGGGGACGGGAGCTCCTACAATTCACCCTTCCACTTT. It yields the protein CSASGDGSSYNSPFHF.

At least ten counts were recorded for this clonotype. This chain connects TRBV12-3 or TRBV12-4 to TRBJ1-4; D is unclear. V was cut by 5 bases and J by 7 bases, with 8 bases left in between. This CDR3 spans 12 amino acids. The CDR3 spells CASSQSREKLFF. As DNA, the CDR3 is TGTGCCAGCAGTCAATCCCGTGAAAAACTGTTTTTT.

In this sample, this clonotype turned up many times. At one end, the junction sequence differs from germline, possibly due to a read error. The chain joins TRBV20-1 to TRBJ2-1, with 14 bases matching TRBD2. There are 14 residues in the CDR3. The germline CDR1 and CDR2 sequences are DFQATT and SNEGSKA (reference sequence). CDR3 sequence: CSEMGTSGGKEQLF. In DNA, the CDR3 is TGCAGTGAAATGGGGACTAGCGGGGGTAAGGAGCAGCTCTTC.

Details on this clonotype: Just one base apart from a much larger clone, this may be a read error. The chain uses TRBV6-5 and TRBJ1-5, with a possible D match to TRBD1 (6 bases). The V and J ends lost 0 bases and 7 bases respectively, with 13 bases between them. The CDR3 is 15 residues long. CDR1 is MNHEY, CDR2 SVGAGI, per germline. The CDR3 nucleotides read TGTGCCAGCAGTTACTCGCAGGGGTCAGGGCAGCCCCAGCATTTT. Translating gives CASSYSQGSGQPQHF.

The V and J genes are TRBV29-1 and TRBJ2-7; D is unresolved. This CDR3 is built from 13 residues. V lost 7 bases and J lost 6, with 19 bases in between. In germline, CDR1 is SQVTM, CDR2 ANQGSEA. DNA of the CDR3: TGCAGCGCGGACGGAACCGTCCCCGGCGAGCAGTACTTC. Translating it yields CSADGTVPGEQYF.

Concerning this clonotype: An end of the junction does not agree with germline; a read error may underlie this. The J gene is TRBJ2-3, the V gene TRBV4-2; TRBD2 matches at 9 bases. Germline-derived CDR1 and CDR2 are LGHNA and YNFKEQ. The CDR3 runs 20 residues. Here the CDR3 DNA reads TGTGCCAGAAGCCAAGATCCTCATGGTAGCGGGAGCCCCCCCACAGATACACAGTATTTT. Translated, it gives CARSQDPHGSGSPPTDTQYF.

By share, this clonotype ranks as medium-sized. This sequence joins TRBV11-3 and TRBJ2-2; 7 bases map to TRBD1. The CDR3 totals 17 residues. The trim removed 2 bases at V and 5 bases at J, leaving 11 bases unmatched. CDR1 is SGHNT, CDR2 YENEEA, per germline. CDR3 loop: CASSLLYGDSPTGELFF. CDR3 DNA: TGTGCCAGCAGCTTATTATACGGGGACAGCCCTACCGGGGAGCTGTTTTTT. Variable domain in full (rest from reference TRBV11-3 and TRBJ2-2): EAGVVQSPRYKIIEKKQPVAFWCNPISGHNTLYWYLQNLGQGPELLIRYENEEAVDDSQLPKDRFSAERLKGVDSTLKIQPAELGDSAVYLCASSLLYGDSPTGELFFGEGSRLTVL.

In nucleotides, the CDR3 is TGTGCCAGCAGTGACACAGACACAGATACGCAGTATTTT. Translated: CASSDTDTDTQYF. The chain couples TRBV6-4 to TRBJ2-3, with D unclear. The CDR3 sequence is 13 residues long. In germline, CDR1 is MRHNA, CDR2 SNTAGT. V was trimmed by 2 bases and J by 2 bases, leaving 5 bases between them.

Details on this clonotype: This may stem from a read error, because a much larger clone lies one nucleotide away. This chain connects TRBV5-8 to TRBJ2-3; a possible D gene is TRBD1 (5 bases). The CDR3 spans 17 residues. Germline lookup yields CDR1 SGHTS and CDR2 YDEGEE. CDR3 sequence: CARSLGAGNWGTDTQYF. The CDR3 DNA reads TGTGCCAGAAGCTTGGGCGCAGGGAATTGGGGCACAGATACGCAGTATTTT.

This clonotype is categorized as medium-sized. The chain couples TRBV20-1 to TRBJ2-2; 9 bases match TRBD2. Per germline, CDR1 DFQATT and CDR2 SNEGSKA (reference sequence). This CDR3 region has 15 residues. V gave up 6 bases and J gave up 0 bases; unmatched junction bases: 5. The CDR3 DNA reads TGCAGTGCGCGGATAGCGGGAGCGAACACCGGGGAGCTGTTTTTT. Translating gives CSARIAGANTGELFF.

This chain links TRBV29-1 with TRBJ2-2, with 7 bases that match TRBD1. This CDR3 has 13 residues. The V gene's germline CDR1 is SQVTM and CDR2 ANQGSEA. CDR3 loop: CCASQGTGGELFF. The CDR3, as DNA: TGCTGCGCTTCACAGGGGACGGGCGGGGAGCTGTTTTTT.

Concerning this clonotype itself: A junction boundary mismatches the germline segment, possibly from a read error. The chain carries TRBV11-2 and TRBJ1-2; D uncertain. Per the germline V gene, CDR1 is SGHAT and CDR2 is FQNNGV. The CDR3 loop spans 11 amino acids. The CDR3 region has the DNA TGTGCCATCAGCTTGTCCTATGGCTACACCTTC. Translating gives CAISLSYGYTF.

Turning to this clonotype: Its ends do not fully match the called genes, so a read error is possible. V is TRBV20-1 and J is TRBJ1-2; D may be TRBD1 (5 bases). CDR1 is DFQATT and CDR2 is SNEGSKA in the germline V gene (reference sequence). The CDR3 contains 16 residues. Here the CDR3 DNA reads TGCAGTGCTCCCGGAGCAAGGCAGGACATCGATTATGGCTACACTTTC. It is translated as CSAPGARQDIDYGYTF.